This section outlines one T cell receptor (beta chain) sequence together with its context. Original processing methods: The assay estimated nucleated cells by amplifying reference gene primers. The data were produced by immunoSEQ multiplex PCR, yet TCRdb's version contains in-frame clones alone and is incomplete. V, J and clone size were drawn from that table, and D and trimming were deduced from the DNA. The data show approximately 81,000 clones, about 89% seen once. The sample is drawn from a study of blood T cell repertoires in COVID-19. Study details: Specimens from acute and convalescent COVID-19 originated in the United States, Italy and Spain. From T cells, B-cell-depleted T cells, or PBMCs came the material, which was cDNA or gDNA.

The TCR originated in a man in his 70s with active or convalescent COVID-19. Source material: peripheral blood.

This CDR3 reads CASSPRGTGGVNTEAFF. CDR3 bases: TGTGCCAGCAGCCCCCGGGGGACAGGGGGTGTGAACACTGAAGCTTTCTTT. The V and J genes are TRBV13 and TRBJ1-1, with 11 bases aligning to TRBD1. Trimming took 5 bases from V and 0 from J; bases not matched to a gene: 8. Per germline, CDR1 PRHDT and CDR2 FYEKMQ (reference sequence). This CDR3 comprises 17 residues.